A selection of T cell receptor beta chains follows, all from one sample in a study of blood T cell repertoires in COVID-19. Clones were read by immunoSEQ multiplex PCR, and TCRdb kept only the in-frame ones, dropping some. The table lists about 42,000 clones, 90% of them singletons. Specimen: peripheral blood. The receptors come from a man in his forties or fifties with active COVID-19. The CDR3 runs from the conserved cysteine through the conserved F or W. D genes are given only for firm matches. Rows give clone size only sometimes, using once, few, many, or a class for an expanded clone.

j_call clone_size d_call v_call cdr3_nt cdr3_aa
TRBJ2-3 - TRBD1 TRBV6-2/TRBV6-3 TGTGCCAGCAGCGACGACAGGGATGGTACGCAGTATTTT CASSDDRDGTQYF
TRBJ2-2 - - TRBV15 TGTGCCACCAGCCGCGGCGGGGTCACCGGGGAGCTGTTTTTT CATSRGGVTGELFF
TRBJ1-5 - TRBD1 TRBV6-5 TGTGCCAGCAGCCTGACAGGGGAAAACAATCAGCCCCAGCATTTT CASSLTGENNQPQHF
TRBJ1-1 few TRBD1 TRBV6-6 TGTGCCAGCAGTTATTATGAGGGGGCGCTGAACACTGAAGCTTTCTTT CASSYYEGALNTEAFF
TRBJ1-2 - - TRBV12-3/TRBV12-4 TGTGCCAGCAGTCCTGGGGCCTATGGCTACACCTTC CASSPGAYGYTF
TRBJ1-2 - - TRBV3-1/TRBV3-2 TGTGCCAGCAGCCCAGGGGATTTTGGCTACACCTTC CASSPGDFGYTF
TRBJ1-5 - TRBD1 TRBV7-8 TGTGCCAGCAGCTTAGTTGGTTCCGGGACAGCCTCCAATCAGCCCCAGCATTTT CASSLVGSGTASNQPQHF
TRBJ2-5 few - TRBV13 TGTGCCAGCAGCTTAGAGGGGTGGGGTGAGACCCAGTACTTC CASSLEGWGETQYF
TRBJ2-7 - - TRBV6-5 TGTGCCAGCAGTTACGTCGGGATCTCATCGTACGAGCAGTACTTC CASSYVGISSYEQYF
TRBJ2-2 - - TRBV6-4 TGTGCCAGCAGTCCCACGCGCACCGGGGAGCTGTTTTTT CASSPTRTGELFF
TRBJ1-5 once TRBD1 TRBV27 TGTGCCAGCAGCCTTAGGACAGGAAAACATCAGCCCCAGCATTTT CASSLRTGKHQPQHF
TRBJ2-3 - - TRBV27 TGTGCCAGCAGTTTAATTCGAGGCCAGCTACGCACAGATACGCAGTATTTT CASSLIRGQLRTDTQYF
TRBJ1-2 few - TRBV4-1 TGCGCCAGCAGCCAAAGTGCGAATCCTCGCCTTTATGGCTACACCTTC CASSQSANPRLYGYTF
TRBJ2-5 - - TRBV19 - CATVAGKETQYF
TRBJ2-3 - TRBD1 TRBV9 TGTGCCAGCAGCGTAGAACAGGGGGTCGCAGATACGCAGTATTTT CASSVEQGVADTQYF